This is a list of T cell receptor beta chains from one sample in a study of cytomegalovirus exposure and HLA in healthy donors. Generated by immunoSEQ multiplex PCR, the TCRdb table keeps only in-frame clones and is missing some. Its table records approximately 60,000 clones. Sequencing used PBMCs. These receptors all stem from a man aged 25-40 years in good health and CMV-seropositive. Both conserved end residues are part of each CDR3. The D gene is left open where the match is weak.

V gene,J gene,D gene,CDR3 length,CDR3 protein,CDR3 DNA
TRBV18,TRBJ1-5,.,13,CASSPGHNQPQHF,TGTGCCAGCTCACCTGGGCACAATCAGCCCCAGCATTTT
TRBV10-3,TRBJ2-2,TRBD1,18,CAISKPRTGGAGTGELFF,TGTGCCATCTCTAAACCGAGAACAGGGGGCGCCGGCACCGGGGAGCTGTTTTTT
TRBV13,TRBJ1-1,TRBD1,14,CASSIGQGGTEAFF,TGTGCCAGCAGCATTGGACAGGGGGGCACCGAAGCTTTCTTT
TRBV5-3,TRBJ2-4,TRBD2,12,CARSRGGNIQYF,TGTGCCAGAAGCCGGGGAGGGAACATTCAGTACTTC
TRBV25-1,TRBJ1-2,.,14,CASSESWPNYGYTF,TGTGCCAGCAGTGAATCTTGGCCAAACTATGGCTACACCTTC
TRBV4-1,TRBJ2-3,TRBD2,17,CASRGSGLAGFTDTQYF,TGCGCCAGCAGAGGATCTGGACTAGCGGGTTTCACAGATACGCAGTATTTT
TRBV6-1,TRBJ2-7,.,16,CASSENWGHDFGEQYF,TGTGCCAGCAGTGAAAATTGGGGGCACGATTTCGGCGAGCAGTACTTC
TRBV6-5,TRBJ2-7,.,14,CASRQTGGVDEQYF,TGTGCCAGCAGACAGACAGGTGGAGTTGACGAGCAGTACTTC
TRBV2,TRBJ2-1,TRBD2,14,CASIVGGGTNEQFF,TGTGCCAGCATCGTGGGGGGGGGTACGAATGAGCAGTTCTTC
TRBV4-1,TRBJ2-7,.,15,CASSHGGRTGYEQYF,TGCGCCAGCAGCCACGGGGGGCGGACAGGGTACGAGCAGTACTTC
TRBV15,TRBJ1-1,.,14,CATRGGSGNTEAFF,TGTGCAACTAGGGGGGGCTCGGGGAACACTGAAGCTTTCTTT
TRBV29-1,TRBJ1-4,.,16,CSVEDFEGDNYEKLFF,TGCAGCGTTGAAGATTTCGAGGGAGACAATTATGAAAAACTGTTTTTT
TRBV30,TRBJ2-3,TRBD2,14,CACGLAGYGDTQYF,TGTGCCTGCGGACTAGCGGGTTATGGAGATACGCAGTATTTT
TRBV10-3,TRBJ2-7,TRBD2,14,CAISDPGGAYEQYF,TGTGCCATCAGTGACCCTGGGGGGGCCTACGAGCAGTACTTC
TRBV30,TRBJ2-2,.,11,CARGGTGELFF,TGTGCCCGAGGGGGCACCGGGGAGCTGTTTTTT
TRBV18,TRBJ2-7,TRBD2,15,CASSPVGGKLYEQYF,TGTGCCAGCTCACCAGTCGGGGGGAAGCTCTACGAGCAGTACTTC
TRBV7-9,TRBJ2-3,TRBD2,16,CASRRGSWESSDTQYF,TGTGCCAGCCGGCGGGGGTCCTGGGAAAGTTCGGATACGCAGTATTTT
TRBV7-3,TRBJ2-5,TRBD1,13,CASSSTTGETQYF,TGTGCCAGCAGCTCGACGACAGGGGAGACCCAGTACTTC
TRBV10-3,TRBJ1-5,.,15,CAISVNGGSNQPQHF,TGTGCCATCAGTGTAAACGGGGGGAGCAATCAGCCCCAGCATTTT
TRBV4-1,TRBJ1-5,.,16,CASSQDRDTSNQPQHF,TGCGCCAGCAGCCAAGATCGGGACACCTCTAATCAGCCCCAGCATTTT
TRBV18,TRBJ2-3,TRBD2,15,CASSPLTSVTDTQYF,TGTGCCAGCTCACCACTGACTAGCGTCACAGATACGCAGTATTTT
TRBV9,TRBJ2-1,.,13,CASSVGVDNEQFF,TGTGCCAGCAGCGTAGGAGTAGACAATGAGCAGTTCTTC
TRBV30,TRBJ2-1,TRBD2,18,CAGDGLAGERFTRNEQFF,TGTGCCGGAGATGGGCTAGCGGGAGAGCGATTTACCCGCAATGAGCAGTTCTTC